This T cell receptor beta chain was sequenced for a study of cytomegalovirus exposure and HLA in healthy donors. Points from the study as a whole: In a later analysis, parvovirus B19, influenza, CMV and Epstein-Barr virus appeared linked to several top co-occurrence clusters.

Germline V CDR1 and CDR2: SGHTA, FQGNSA. V was trimmed by 4 bases and J by 7 bases, leaving 19 bases between them. This CDR3 is 15 amino acids long. The PCR used 60 Vbeta and 13 Jbeta primers. Measured with immunoSEQ multiplex PCR; TCRdb has only the in-frame clones, and not every one. This sample has 100,000 to 150,000 clones; 60% to 75% occur once, and the top ten carry about 2.8%. This clone has more than one count but fewer than ten. Its cognate antigen is unknown. The receptor was isolated from a woman in her forties in good health and CMV-seropositive. The chain is built from TRBV7-2 and TRBJ1-2; tentatively, D is TRBD1 (5 bases). Sequencing was performed on PBMCs. The CDR3 here is CASSSTGGASFGYTF. The CDR3, as DNA: TGTGCCAGCAGCTCCACGGGAGGGGCCAGTTTTGGCTACACCTTC.